This TCR beta chain was retrieved from a study of cytomegalovirus exposure and HLA in healthy donors. This clone came up a few times. The PCR used 60 Vbeta and 13 Jbeta primers. Using immunoSEQ multiplex PCR, the repertoire was profiled, and TCRdb retains in-frame clones only, with some absent. The sample contains 150,000 to 200,000 clones, around 90% of which appear only once. Per the germline V gene, CDR1 is SGHRS and CDR2 is YFSETQ. The CDR3 contains 14 residues. V shed 4 bases and J 4 bases; nucleotides not matched to a gene: 7. Sequencing was done on a sample of PBMCs. This clonotype was sampled from a woman aged 18-30 years in good health and CMV-seronegative. The V call is TRBV5-1, the J call TRBJ1-1; 7 bases are shared with TRBD1. The DNA of the CDR3 is TGCGCCAGCAGCCTCAGGGGGGTTGGCACTGAAGCTTTCTTT. Translation gives CASSLRGVGTEAFF.